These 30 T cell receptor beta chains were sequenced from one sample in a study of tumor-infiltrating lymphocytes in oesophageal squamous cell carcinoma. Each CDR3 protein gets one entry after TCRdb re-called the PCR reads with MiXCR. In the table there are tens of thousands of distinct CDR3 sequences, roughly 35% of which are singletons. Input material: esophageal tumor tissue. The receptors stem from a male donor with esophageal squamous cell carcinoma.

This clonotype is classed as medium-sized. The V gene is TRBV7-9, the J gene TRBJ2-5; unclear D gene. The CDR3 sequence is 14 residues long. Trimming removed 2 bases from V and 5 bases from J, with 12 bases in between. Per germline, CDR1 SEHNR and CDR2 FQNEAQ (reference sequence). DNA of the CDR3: TGTGCCAGCAGCTTATCCACCGCCGGTGAGACCCAGTACTTC. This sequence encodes CASSLSTAGETQYF.

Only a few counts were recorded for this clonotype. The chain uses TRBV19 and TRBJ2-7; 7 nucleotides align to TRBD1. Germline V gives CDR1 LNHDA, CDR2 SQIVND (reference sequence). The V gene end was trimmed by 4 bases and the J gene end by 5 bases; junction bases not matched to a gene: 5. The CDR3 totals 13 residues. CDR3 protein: CASSSWGTDEQYF. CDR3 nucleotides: TGTGCCAGTAGTAGTTGGGGGACAGACGAGCAGTACTTC.

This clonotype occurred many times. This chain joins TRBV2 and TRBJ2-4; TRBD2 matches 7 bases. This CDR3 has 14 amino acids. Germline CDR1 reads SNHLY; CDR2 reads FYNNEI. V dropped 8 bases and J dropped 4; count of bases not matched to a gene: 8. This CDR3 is CASLGGEGKNIQYF. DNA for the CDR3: TGTGCCAGCCTTGGCGGGGAGGGGAAAAACATTCAGTACTTC.

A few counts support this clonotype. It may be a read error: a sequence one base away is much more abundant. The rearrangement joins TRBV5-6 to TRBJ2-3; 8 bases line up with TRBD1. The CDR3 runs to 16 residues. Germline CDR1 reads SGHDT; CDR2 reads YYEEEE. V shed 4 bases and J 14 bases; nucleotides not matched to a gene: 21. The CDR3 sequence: CASSLGQGANTGELYF. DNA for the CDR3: TGTGCCAGCAGCCTTGGACAGGGAGCGAACACCGGGGAGCTGTATTTT.

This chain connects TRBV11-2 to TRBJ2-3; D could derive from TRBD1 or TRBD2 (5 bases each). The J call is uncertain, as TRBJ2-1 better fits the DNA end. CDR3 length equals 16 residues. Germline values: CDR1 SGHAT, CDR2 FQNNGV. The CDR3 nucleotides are TGTGCCAGCAGCGTCCGGGACCCCATCTCCTACAATGAGCAGTTCTTC. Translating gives CASSVRDPISYNEQFF.

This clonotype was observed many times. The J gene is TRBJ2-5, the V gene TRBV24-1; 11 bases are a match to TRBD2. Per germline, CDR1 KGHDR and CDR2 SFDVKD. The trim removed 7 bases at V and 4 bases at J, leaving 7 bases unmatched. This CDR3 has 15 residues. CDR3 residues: CATRDSGRAGETQYF. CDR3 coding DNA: TGTGCCACCAGAGATAGCGGGAGGGCCGGAGAGACCCAGTACTTC.

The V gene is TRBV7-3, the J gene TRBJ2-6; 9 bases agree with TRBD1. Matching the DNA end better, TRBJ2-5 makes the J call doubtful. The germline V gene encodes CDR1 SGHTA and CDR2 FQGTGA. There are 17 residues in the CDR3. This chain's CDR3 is CASISDRGRSLIETQYF. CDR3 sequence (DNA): TGTGCCAGCATCTCTGACAGGGGGAGATCCCTAATCGAGACCCAGTACTTC.

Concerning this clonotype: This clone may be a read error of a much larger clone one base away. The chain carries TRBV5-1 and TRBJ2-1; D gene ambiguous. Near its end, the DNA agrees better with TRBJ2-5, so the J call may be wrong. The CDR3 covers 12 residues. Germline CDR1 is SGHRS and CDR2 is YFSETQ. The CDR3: CASSLDGRVQYF. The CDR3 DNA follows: TGCGCCAGCAGCTTGGATGGGCGCGTCCAGTACTTC.

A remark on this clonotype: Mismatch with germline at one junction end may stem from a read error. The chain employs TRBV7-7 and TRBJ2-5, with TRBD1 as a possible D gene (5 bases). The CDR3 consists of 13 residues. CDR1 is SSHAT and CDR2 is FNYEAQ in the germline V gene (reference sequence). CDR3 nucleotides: TGTGCTAGCAGCATCAACAGGCAAGAGACCCAGTACTTC. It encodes CASSINRQETQYF.

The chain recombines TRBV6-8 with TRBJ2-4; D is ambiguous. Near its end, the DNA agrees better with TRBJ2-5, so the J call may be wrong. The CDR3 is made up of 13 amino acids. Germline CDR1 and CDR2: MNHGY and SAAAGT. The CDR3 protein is CASTVRSSETQYF. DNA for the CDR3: TGTGCCAGCACTGTAAGGAGCTCAGAGACCCAGTACTTC.

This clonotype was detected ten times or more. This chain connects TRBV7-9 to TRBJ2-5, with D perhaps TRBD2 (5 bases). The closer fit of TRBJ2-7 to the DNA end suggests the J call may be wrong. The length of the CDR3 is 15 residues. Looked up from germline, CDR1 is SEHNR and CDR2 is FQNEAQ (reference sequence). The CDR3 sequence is CASSLGYGRNYEQYF. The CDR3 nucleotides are TGTGCCAGCAGCTTAGGTTATGGGAGAAACTACGAGCAGTACTTC.

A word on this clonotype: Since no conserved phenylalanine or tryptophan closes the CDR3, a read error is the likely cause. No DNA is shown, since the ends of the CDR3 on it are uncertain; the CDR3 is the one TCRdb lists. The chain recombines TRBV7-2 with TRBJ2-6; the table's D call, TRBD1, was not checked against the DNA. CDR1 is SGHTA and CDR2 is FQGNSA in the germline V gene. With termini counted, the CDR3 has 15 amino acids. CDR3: CASRSGGTDTQYFGA.

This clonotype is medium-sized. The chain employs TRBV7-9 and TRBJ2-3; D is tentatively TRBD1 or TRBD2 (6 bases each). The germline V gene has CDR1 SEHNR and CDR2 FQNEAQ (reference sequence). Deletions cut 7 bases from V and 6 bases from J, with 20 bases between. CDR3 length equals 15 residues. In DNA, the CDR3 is TGTGCCAGCACCCTCCTGTGGGGGGCTGGGGATACGCAGTATTTT. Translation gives CASTLLWGAGDTQYF.

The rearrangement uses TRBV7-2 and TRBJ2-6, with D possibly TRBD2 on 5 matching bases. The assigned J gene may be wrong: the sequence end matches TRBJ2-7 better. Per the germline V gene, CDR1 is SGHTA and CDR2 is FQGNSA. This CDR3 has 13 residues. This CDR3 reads CASSSKGGHEQYF. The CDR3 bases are TGTGCCAGCAGCTCCAAGGGCGGGCATGAGCAGTACTTC.

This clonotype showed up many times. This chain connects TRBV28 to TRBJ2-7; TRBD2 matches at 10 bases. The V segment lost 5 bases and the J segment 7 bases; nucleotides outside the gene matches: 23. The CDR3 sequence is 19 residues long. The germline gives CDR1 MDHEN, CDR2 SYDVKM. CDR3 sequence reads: CASSAPPGTSASSYNEQYF. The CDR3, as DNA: TGTGCCAGCAGTGCCCCCCCTGGGACTAGCGCCTCATCCTACAATGAGCAGTACTTC.

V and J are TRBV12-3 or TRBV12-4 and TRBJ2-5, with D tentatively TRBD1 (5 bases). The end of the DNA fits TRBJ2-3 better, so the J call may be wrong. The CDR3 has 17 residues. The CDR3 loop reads CASSLRVGVMSTDTQYF. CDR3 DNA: TGTGCCAGCAGTTTAAGGGTAGGGGTGATGAGTACAGATACGCAGTATTTT.

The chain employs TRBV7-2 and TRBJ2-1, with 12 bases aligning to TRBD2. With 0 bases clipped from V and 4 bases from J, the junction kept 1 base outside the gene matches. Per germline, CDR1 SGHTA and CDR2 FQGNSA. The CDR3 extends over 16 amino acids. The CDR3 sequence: CASSLAGLAGYNEQFF. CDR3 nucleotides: TGTGCCAGCAGCTTAGCCGGACTAGCGGGGTACAATGAGCAGTTCTTC.

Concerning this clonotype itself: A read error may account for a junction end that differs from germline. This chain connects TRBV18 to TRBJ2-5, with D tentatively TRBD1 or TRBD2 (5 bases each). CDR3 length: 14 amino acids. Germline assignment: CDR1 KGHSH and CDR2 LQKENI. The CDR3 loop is CVSSPTGLGETQYF. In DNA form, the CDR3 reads TGTGTCAGCTCACCAACAGGACTTGGAGAGACCCAGTACTTC.

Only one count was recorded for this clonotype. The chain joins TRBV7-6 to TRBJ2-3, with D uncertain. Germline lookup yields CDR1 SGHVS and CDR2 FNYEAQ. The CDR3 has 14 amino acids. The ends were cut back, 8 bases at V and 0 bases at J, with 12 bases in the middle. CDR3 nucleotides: TGTGCCAGCGCTGTTTCAAGGAGCACAGATACGCAGTATTTT. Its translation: CASAVSRSTDTQYF.

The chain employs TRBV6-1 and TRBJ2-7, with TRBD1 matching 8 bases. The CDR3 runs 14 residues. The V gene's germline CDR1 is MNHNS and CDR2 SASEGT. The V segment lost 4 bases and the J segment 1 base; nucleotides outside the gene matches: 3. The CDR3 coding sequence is TGTGCCAGCAGTGCCTGGGACAGGTCCTACGAGCAGTACTTC. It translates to CASSAWDRSYEQYF.

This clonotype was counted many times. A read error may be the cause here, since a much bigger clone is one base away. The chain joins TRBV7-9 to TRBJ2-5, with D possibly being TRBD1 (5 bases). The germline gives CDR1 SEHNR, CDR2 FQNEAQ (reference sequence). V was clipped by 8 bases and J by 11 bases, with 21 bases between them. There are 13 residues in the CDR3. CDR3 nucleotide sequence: TGTGCCAGCGACAGACCTACCTACAATGAGCAGTACTTC. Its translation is CASDRPTYNEQYF.

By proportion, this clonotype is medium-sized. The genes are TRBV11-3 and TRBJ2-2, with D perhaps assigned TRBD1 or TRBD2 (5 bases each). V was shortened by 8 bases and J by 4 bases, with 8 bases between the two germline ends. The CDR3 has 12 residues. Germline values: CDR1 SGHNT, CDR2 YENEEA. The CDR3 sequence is CASEGSTGELFF. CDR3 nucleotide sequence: TGTGCCAGCGAGGGGAGCACCGGGGAGCTGTTTTTT. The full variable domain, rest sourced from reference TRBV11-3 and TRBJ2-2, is EAGVVQSPRYKIIEKKQPVAFWCNPISGHNTLYWYLQNLGQGPELLIRYENEEAVDDSQLPKDRFSAERLKGVDSTLKIQPAELGDSAVYLCASEGSTGELFFGEGSRLTVL.

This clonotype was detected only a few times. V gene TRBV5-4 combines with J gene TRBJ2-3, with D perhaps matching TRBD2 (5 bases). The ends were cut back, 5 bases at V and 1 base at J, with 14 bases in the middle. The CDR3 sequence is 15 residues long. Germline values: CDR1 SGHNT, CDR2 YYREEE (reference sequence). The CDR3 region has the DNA TGTGCCAGCAGGCTAGATCCGAGGGGCACAGATACGCAGTATTTT. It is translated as CASRLDPRGTDTQYF.

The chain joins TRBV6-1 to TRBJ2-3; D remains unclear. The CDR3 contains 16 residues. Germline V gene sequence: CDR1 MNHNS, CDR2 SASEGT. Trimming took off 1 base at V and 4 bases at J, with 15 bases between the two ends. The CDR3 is CASSEVRARGADTQYF. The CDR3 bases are TGTGCCAGCAGTGAAGTAAGAGCGAGAGGTGCAGATACGCAGTATTTT.

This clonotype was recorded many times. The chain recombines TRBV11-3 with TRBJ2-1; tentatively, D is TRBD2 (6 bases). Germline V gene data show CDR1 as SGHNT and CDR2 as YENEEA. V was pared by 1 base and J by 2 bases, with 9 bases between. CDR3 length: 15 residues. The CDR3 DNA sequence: TGTGCCAGCAGCTTAGGGACTATGGCCTACAATGAGCAGTTCTTC. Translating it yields CASSLGTMAYNEQFF.

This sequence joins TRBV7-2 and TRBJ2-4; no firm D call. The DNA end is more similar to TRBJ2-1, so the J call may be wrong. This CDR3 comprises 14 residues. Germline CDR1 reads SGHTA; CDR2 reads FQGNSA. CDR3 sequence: CASSLGDSRNEQFF. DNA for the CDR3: TGTGCCAGCAGCTTAGGTGACTCCCGCAATGAGCAGTTCTTC.

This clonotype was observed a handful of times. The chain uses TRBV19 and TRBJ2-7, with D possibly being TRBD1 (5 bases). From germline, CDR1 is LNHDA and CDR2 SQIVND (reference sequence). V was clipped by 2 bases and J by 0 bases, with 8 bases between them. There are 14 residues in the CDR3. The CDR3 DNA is TGTGCCAGTAGTATATCGGACAACTCCTACGAGCAGTACTTC. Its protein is CASSISDNSYEQYF.

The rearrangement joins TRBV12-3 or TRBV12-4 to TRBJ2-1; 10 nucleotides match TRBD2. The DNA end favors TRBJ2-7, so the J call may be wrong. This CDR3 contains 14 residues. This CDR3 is CASRPSGRAGEQYF. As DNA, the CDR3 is TGTGCCAGCAGGCCGAGCGGGAGGGCCGGAGAGCAGTACTTC.

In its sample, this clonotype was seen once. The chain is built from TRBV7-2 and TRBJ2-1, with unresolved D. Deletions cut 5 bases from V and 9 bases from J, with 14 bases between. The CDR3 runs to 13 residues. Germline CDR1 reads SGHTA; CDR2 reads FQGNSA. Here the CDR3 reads CASSLNRLGEQFF. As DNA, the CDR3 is TGTGCCAGCAGCCTAAACCGCCTCGGTGAGCAGTTCTTC.

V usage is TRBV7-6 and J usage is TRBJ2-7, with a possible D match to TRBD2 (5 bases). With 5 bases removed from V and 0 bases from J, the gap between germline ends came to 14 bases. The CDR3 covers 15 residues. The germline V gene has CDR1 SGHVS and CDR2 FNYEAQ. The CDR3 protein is CASSPEGSYSYEQYF. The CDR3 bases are TGTGCCAGCAGCCCTGAGGGCAGTTACTCCTACGAGCAGTACTTC.